This T cell receptor (beta chain) was observed in a study of T-cell reconstitution after alpha-beta-depleted transplantation in children (TCRdb year 2016). With respect to the entire study: Using TCR repertoire profiling, the study followed T-cell immune reconstitution in a quantitative way in children after TCRalphabeta/CD19-depleted allogeneic hematopoietic cell transplantation.

The treatment or condition label, read with the paper, signifies: allogeneic hematopoietic cell transplantation with graft depleted of TCRalphabeta T cells and CD19 B cells. Transplant recipients were children who received TCRalphabeta/CD19-depleted allogeneic hematopoietic cell grafts. The receptor library was made with PCR. Sequencing relied on an Illumina HiSeq 2500. TCR libraries were prepared with molecular barcoding, using unique molecular identifiers to normalize TCRbeta repertoire quantification. TCRdb redid the processing of the public reads, applying fastp at Q25 and MiXCR, and retained in-frame beta chains. Each CDR3 protein gets just one entry, which takes the most common genes and DNA from the rows behind it. The sample has around 500,000 distinct CDR3 sequences on record, approximately 22% of them singletons. The ten most abundant clones make up around 14% of the sample. Broad study findings and their caveats: In some patients, the high TCRbeta diversity seen at day 60 was put down to recipient T cells and intrathymic progenitors that had survived conditioning. Over the following months the frequencies of hyperexpanded clones went down, and after one year T-cell counts and TCRbeta diversity were mostly credited to newly produced T cells. Apparently early alphabetaT-cell count recovery about two months after transplant reportedly relied on only several hundred rapidly expanded clones derived from non-depleted graft cells.

CDR1 and CDR2, per the germline V gene (reference sequence), are SEHNR and FQNEAQ. The CDR3, from cysteine to phenylalanine, totals 13 residues. The CDR3 DNA has 39 bases and is translated from base 1. Compared with germline, V lacks 7 bases and J lacks 3 bases; bases without a gene match: 6. This clonotype was picked up many times. Its specific antigen is unknown. There are no base qualities to consult, and no much larger clone falls within one base. This sequence was found in a boy less than two years old who had a stem cell transplant for acute myeloid leukemia, so the T cells may come from the graft donor. The rearranged chain carries TRBV7-9 and TRBJ2-7; 7 junctional bases match TRBD1. The source was PBMCs, mostly from graft donor cells, collected 360 days after TCRalphabeta/CD19-depleted stem cell transplant. The nucleotide sequence is given as TGTGCCAGCAATTTAGACAGGGACTACGAGCAGTACTTC. Its translation is CASNLDRDYEQYF.